This TCR beta chain was sequenced in a study of neurological immune-mediated disorders. Study as a whole: Within the group of approximately 34 multiple sclerosis patients, roughly 30 were relapsing-remitting, while 3 were secondary progressive. Study results and caveats: Grouping of repertoires by phylogeny put those of 18 of 34 multiple sclerosis patients into a single related-CDR3 cluster, a possible signature.

TCRdb used MiXCR to reprocess the 5' RACE reads, holding one entry per CDR3 protein. The sample has about 55,000 distinct CDR3 sequences; about 4.2% are singletons. CDR1 and CDR2 (germline): SQVTM, ANQGSEA. There are 14 residues in the CDR3. V was pared by 6 bases and J by 5 bases, with 17 bases between. At least ten counts were recorded for this clonotype. Its target is not known. V usage is TRBV29-1 and J usage is TRBJ2-1, with D tentatively TRBD1 (5 bases). The sequence came from a woman aged 35 to 49 with multiple sclerosis. The sample taken for sequencing was CD4+ T cells from blood. CDR3 residues: CSVGPDPFNNEQFF. As DNA, the CDR3 is TGCAGCGTGGGGCCCGACCCTTTCAACAATGAGCAGTTCTTC.